Listed below are T cell receptor beta chains from one sample, sequenced in a study of blood T cell repertoires in COVID-19. TCRdb's copy holds only in-frame clones and misses some; the assay was immunoSEQ multiplex PCR. The sample contains 250,000 to 300,000 clones, approximately 86% of which appear only once. What was sequenced was peripheral blood. These receptors came from a woman in her 70s with COVID-19, enrolled during active disease. CDR3s include the opening cysteine and the closing phenylalanine or tryptophan. A D gene is named only where the DNA matches it firmly. The size field is filled for only some rows; it gives once, few, many or a size class.

D gene,J gene,clone size,V gene,CDR3 protein,CDR3 DNA
TRBD1,TRBJ1-5,-,TRBV7-2,CASSLVGTGSNQPQHF,TGTGCCAGCAGCCTTGTTGGGACAGGGAGCAATCAGCCCCAGCATTTT
TRBD1,TRBJ2-2,-,TRBV19,CASSLGTGGIGELFF,TGTGCCAGTAGCCTCGGGACAGGGGGCATCGGGGAGCTGTTTTTT
-,TRBJ2-7,-,TRBV28,CASSLGLAIYEQYF,TGTGCCAGCAGTTTAGGGCTAGCTATCTACGAGCAGTACTTC
TRBD2,TRBJ2-3,-,TRBV10-2,CASTSGGSTDTQYF,TGCGCCAGCACTAGCGGGGGGAGCACAGATACGCAGTATTTT
TRBD1,TRBJ1-1,-,TRBV12-3/TRBV12-4,CASSLQGEAFF,TGTGCCAGCAGTCTACAGGGGGAAGCTTTCTTT
TRBD2,TRBJ2-1,-,TRBV7-2,CASSSSLELAARGQFF,TGTGCCAGCAGCTCCTCCTTGGAACTAGCGGCACGAGGGCAGTTCTTC
-,TRBJ2-5,-,TRBV5-6,CASSLGHPQETQYF,TGTGCCAGCAGCTTGGGACATCCCCAAGAGACCCAGTACTTC
-,TRBJ1-1,-,TRBV11-2,CASSSAQGPGTEAFF,TGTGCCAGCAGTTCCGCACAGGGCCCGGGGACTGAAGCTTTCTTT
-,TRBJ1-2,-,TRBV19,CASSTASTNLYGYTF,TGTGCCAGTAGTACCGCCAGTACCAACCTCTATGGCTACACCTTC
TRBD1,TRBJ1-4,-,TRBV7-2,CASSKQGAANEKLFF,TGTGCCAGCAGCAAACAGGGGGCAGCTAATGAAAAACTGTTTTTT
-,TRBJ2-7,-,TRBV5-8,CASSAGTVPSYEQYF,TGTGCCAGCAGCGCGGGGACAGTTCCTTCCTACGAGCAGTACTTC
TRBD1,TRBJ1-2,-,TRBV28,CASSLSWRTGNGYTF,TGTGCCAGCAGTTTAAGTTGGCGGACAGGGAACGGCTACACCTTC
TRBD2,TRBJ2-7,-,TRBV2,CARGTSGGPFYEQYF,TGTGCCAGGGGGACTAGCGGGGGCCCCTTCTACGAGCAGTACTTC
-,TRBJ1-2,-,TRBV7-9,CASSLQGSNYGYTF,TGTGCCAGCAGCTTACAGGGTTCCAACTATGGCTACACCTTC
-,TRBJ1-1,-,TRBV28,CASRSPGGTEAFF,TGTGCCAGCAGGTCCCCAGGAGGCACTGAAGCTTTCTTT
-,TRBJ2-1,-,TRBV5-6,CASRLAGDTYYNEQFF,TGTGCCAGCAGATTGGCCGGGGACACTTACTACAATGAGCAGTTCTTC
-,TRBJ1-3,-,TRBV5-6,CASSQGTPGNTIYF,TGTGCCAGCAGCCAGGGGACCCCTGGAAACACCATATATTTT
TRBD2,TRBJ2-1,-,TRBV15,CATSREGSGGAGNEQFF,TGTGCCACCAGCAGAGAGGGGAGCGGGGGGGCGGGCAATGAGCAGTTCTTC
-,TRBJ2-2,-,TRBV11-2,CASSLRSGELFF,TGTGCCAGCAGCCTACGCTCCGGGGAGCTGTTTTTT
-,TRBJ1-1,-,TRBV20-1,CSASRGDKNSFF,TGCAGTGCTAGTCGTGGAGATAAGAATTCTTTCTTT
TRBD1,TRBJ2-1,-,TRBV18,CASSLGGVRNEQFF,TGTGCCAGCTCATTAGGGGGCGTCCGCAATGAGCAGTTCTTC
-,TRBJ2-3,-,TRBV18,CAIHWWGGGTDTQYF,TGTGCCATCCACTGGTGGGGGGGCGGCACAGATACGCAGTATTTT
TRBD1,TRBJ2-7,-,TRBV2,CASNRDRPSSYEQYF,TGTGCCAGCAACCGGGACAGACCTAGCTCCTACGAGCAGTACTTC
-,TRBJ1-1,-,TRBV5-8,CASSLGPLTEAFF,TGTGCCAGCAGCTTGGGGCCGTTGACTGAAGCTTTCTTT
-,TRBJ1-3,-,TRBV27,CASRPNRGNTIYF,TGTGCCAGCAGACCGAACAGGGGAAACACCATATATTTT
-,TRBJ1-6,-,TRBV5-6,CASSLDINNSPLHF,TGTGCCAGCAGCTTGGACATTAATAATTCACCCCTCCACTTT
-,TRBJ1-3,-,TRBV7-2,CASSLNPGTSGNTIYF,TGTGCCAGCAGCTTAAACCCGGGGACATCTGGAAACACCATATATTTT
-,TRBJ1-1,-,TRBV11-2,CASSLVGGTDMNTEAFF,TGTGCCAGCAGCTTGGTGGGGGGGACGGATATGAACACTGAAGCTTTCTTT
-,TRBJ1-2,-,TRBV10-2,CATLPGGLLGYTF,TGCGCCACCCTTCCGGGAGGGTTACTAGGCTACACCTTC
-,TRBJ2-1,-,TRBV7-2,CASSLVGGPNEQFF,TGTGCCAGCAGCTTAGTAGGAGGTCCGAATGAGCAGTTCTTC
TRBD1,TRBJ1-2,-,TRBV18,CASSLDRANYGYTF,TGTGCCAGCTCACTAGACAGGGCTAACTATGGCTACACCTTC
TRBD1,TRBJ2-5,-,TRBV2,CASRRQGWETQYF,TGTGCCAGCAGACGACAGGGGTGGGAGACCCAGTACTTC
TRBD2,TRBJ2-5,-,TRBV9,CASSDALAGETQYF,TGTGCCAGCAGCGACGCGCTAGCGGGCGAGACCCAGTACTTC
TRBD1,TRBJ1-5,-,TRBV2,CASSFDRGNQPQHF,TGTGCCAGCAGCTTCGACAGGGGTAATCAGCCCCAGCATTTT
-,TRBJ1-1,few,TRBV7-2,CASSLRDTEAFF,TGTGCCAGCAGCCTCCGGGACACTGAAGCTTTCTTT
-,TRBJ2-5,-,TRBV13,CASSSTPQETQYF,TGTGCCAGCAGCTCGACACCACAAGAGACCCAGTACTTC
-,TRBJ1-1,-,TRBV6-5,CASSSNFGGTTEAFF,TGTGCCAGCAGTTCAAATTTTGGGGGGACCACTGAAGCTTTCTTT
-,TRBJ1-1,-,TRBV19,CASSYDRNTEAFF,TGTGCCAGTAGTTACGACAGGAACACTGAAGCTTTCTTT
-,TRBJ2-5,once,TRBV5-1,CASSQGLAFQQETQYF,TGCGCCAGCAGCCAAGGACTTGCCTTCCAACAAGAGACCCAGTACTTC
TRBD1,TRBJ1-2,-,TRBV30,CAWREDRDASGYTF,TGTGCCTGGAGAGAGGACAGGGACGCTAGTGGCTACACCTTC
TRBD1,TRBJ1-3,few,TRBV5-6,CASSAKPTSGGSGNTIYF,TGTGCCAGCAGCGCAAAACCAACTTCAGGGGGCTCTGGAAACACCATATATTTT
TRBD1,TRBJ1-6,-,TRBV9,CASSVAAGTGASPLHF,TGTGCCAGCAGCGTAGCTGCCGGGACAGGGGCTTCACCCCTCCACTTT
-,TRBJ2-5,-,TRBV7-8,CASSVGGGAETQYF,TGTGCCAGCAGCGTAGGTGGGGGGGCAGAGACCCAGTACTTC
TRBD2,TRBJ2-5,-,TRBV27,CASSPKRGAQETQYF,TGTGCCAGCAGTCCAAAGCGGGGGGCCCAAGAGACCCAGTACTTC
TRBD1,TRBJ1-5,once,TRBV24-1,CATSDGTGGADQPQHF,TGTGCCACCAGTGATGGGACAGGGGGCGCCGATCAGCCCCAGCATTTT
-,TRBJ2-3,-,TRBV30,CAATRQSSTDTQYF,TGTGCCGCTACCCGACAGAGCAGCACAGATACGCAGTATTTT
TRBD2,TRBJ2-1,-,TRBV28,CASSSAGGRNEQFF,TGTGCCAGCAGTTCCGCGGGGGGAAGGAATGAGCAGTTCTTC
TRBD1,TRBJ1-1,-,TRBV5-1,CASSSGTANTEAFF,TGCGCCAGCAGTTCTGGGACAGCGAACACTGAAGCTTTCTTT
TRBD1,TRBJ1-1,once,TRBV18,CASSLTGAGDTEAFF,TGTGCCAGCTCACTCACAGGGGCCGGGGACACTGAAGCTTTCTTT
-,TRBJ2-2,few,TRBV5-6,CASSLTRNTGELFF,TGTGCCAGCAGCTTGACACGGAACACCGGGGAGCTGTTTTTT
TRBD2,TRBJ2-3,-,TRBV7-3,CASTPGTTGTDTQYF,TGTGCCAGCACACCAGGGACTACCGGCACAGATACGCAGTATTTT
-,TRBJ1-2,-,TRBV18,CASSPTDYYGYTF,TGTGCCAGCTCACCGACAGACTACTATGGCTACACCTTC
TRBD1,TRBJ2-3,once,TRBV5-1,CASQMRGLSNTDTQYF,TGCGCCAGCCAAATGAGGGGGCTGAGTAACACAGATACGCAGTATTTT
-,TRBJ1-4,once,TRBV19,CASGFEKLFF,TGTGCCTCGGGGTTTGAAAAACTGTTTTTT
TRBD2,TRBJ2-7,few,TRBV5-6,CASSLRRGNYEQYF,TGTGCCAGCAGCTTGAGGCGGGGGAACTACGAGCAGTACTTC